This is a list of T cell receptor beta chains from one sample in a study of OX40 agonist ivuxolimab in advanced cancers. Assay: immunoSEQ multiplex PCR; the TCRdb copy retains only in-frame clones and omits some. The table has tens of thousands of clones, around nine tenths seen once. This sample comprised CD4+ or CD8+ T cells sorted from blood, obtained in a trial of the OX40 agonist ivuxolimab. The receptors originated from an adult with an advanced solid tumor such as melanoma, head and neck, liver or kidney cancer. Each CDR3 is given with its conserved first and last residue. The order of the fields is V gene, D gene, clone size, J gene, CDR3 DNA, CDR3 protein. D genes are given only for firm matches. The size of a clone is reported for some rows only, either as once, few or many, or as a class for expanded clones.

TRBV2	NA	NA	TRBJ1-2	TGTGCCAGCAGTCAGGGCGGCTATGGCTACACCTTC	CASSQGGYGYTF
TRBV11-2	TRBD1	NA	TRBJ2-7	TGTGCCAGCAGCCCAGGACAGGGAACCTACGAGCAGTACTTC	CASSPGQGTYEQYF
TRBV18	NA	NA	TRBJ2-7	TGTGCCAGCTCACCACTGGGCCGTACCTACGAGCAGTACTTC	CASSPLGRTYEQYF
TRBV19	NA	NA	TRBJ1-1	TGTGCCAGTAGTAACATTGGACTGAAACCCGGGCAGCAGAACACTGAAGCTTTCTTT	CASSNIGLKPGQQNTEAFF
TRBV15	TRBD1	NA	TRBJ2-7	TGTGCCACCACCCGGGACAGTTTCTACGAGCAGTACTTC	CATTRDSFYEQYF
TRBV4-1	TRBD1	NA	TRBJ2-3	TGCGCCAGCAACCTCGGGACAGGGAATAGAATAAACACAGATACGCAGTATTTT	CASNLGTGNRINTDTQYF
TRBV7-9	TRBD1	once	TRBJ2-5	TGTGCCAGCAGCTGGGGACAGGGCCAAGAGACCCAGTACTTC	CASSWGQGQETQYF
TRBV4-3	TRBD1	once	TRBJ2-1	TGCGCCAGCAGCCGTACTTCACAGGGGTACAATGAGCAGTTCTTC	CASSRTSQGYNEQFF
TRBV5-6	TRBD2	few	TRBJ2-5	TGTGCCAGCAGCGGGACTAGCGGGGGAGAGACCCAGTACTTC	CASSGTSGGETQYF
TRBV5-1	NA	NA	TRBJ2-1	TGCGCCAGCAGCCCCCTCTTGAATGAGCAGTTCTTC	CASSPLLNEQFF
TRBV5-1	TRBD1	NA	TRBJ2-3	TGCGCCAGCAGCTTGTCGTTAGTGGGACAGGGAAAAGATACGCAGTATTTT	CASSLSLVGQGKDTQYF
TRBV7-2	TRBD2	NA	TRBJ2-1	TGTGCCAGCAGCTTAGGGCTAGCGGGAGGACCTGAGCAGTTCTTC	CASSLGLAGGPEQFF
TRBV2	NA	once	TRBJ1-5	TGTGCCAGCAGTGAAGAGCAGGGAAATCAGCCCCAGCATTTT	CASSEEQGNQPQHF
TRBV5-6	TRBD1	NA	TRBJ1-4	TGTGCCAGCAGCTTGGCCGGGACAGCAACTAATGAAAAACTGTTTTTT	CASSLAGTATNEKLFF
TRBV6-7	NA	NA	TRBJ2-5	TGTGCCAGCAGTGCCAATCTCCAAGACTGGTCCCAGTACTTC	CASSANLQDWSQYF
TRBV5-1	NA	NA	TRBJ2-5	TGCGCCAGCAGCTTGGCCGAAGTAGGGGCTGGCCAAGAGACCCAGTACTTC	CASSLAEVGAGQETQYF
TRBV7-3	NA	NA	TRBJ1-2	TGTGCCAGCAGCTTAGGGGGAGAAGGGGCGCGCTACACCTTC	CASSLGGEGARYTF
TRBV18	TRBD2	NA	TRBJ2-3	TGTGCCAGCTCACGACGAGCGGGAGTTGGAGATACGCAGTATTTT	CASSRRAGVGDTQYF
TRBV7-2	TRBD2	NA	TRBJ2-1	TGTGCCAGCAGCGCGACACCTAGCGGGAGGGGAGGCCCTGAGCAGTTCTTC	CASSATPSGRGGPEQFF
TRBV11-3	NA	NA	TRBJ1-5	TGTGCCAGCAGCCTCCAAGGCGGCAATCAGCCCCAGCATTTT	CASSLQGGNQPQHF
TRBV4-3	NA	NA	TRBJ1-4	TGCGCCAGCAGCCAAATTATGGGCAGAACAACTAATGAAAAACTGTTTTTT	CASSQIMGRTTNEKLFF
TRBV6-4	NA	NA	TRBJ1-6	TGTGCCAGCAGCCTGGGGACGGGAAATTCACCCCTCCACTTT	CASSLGTGNSPLHF